Presented here are 12 T cell receptor beta chains from one specimen sequenced in a study of human T cells and chemical hapten exposure. Time point reported: patch test 1, 2 weeks after DPC sensitization. Treatment noted: therapeutic diphenylcyclopropenone sensitization with weekly scalp DPC. TCRdb passed the RACE reads through MiXCR, listing each CDR3 protein once. The sample carries 95,000 to 100,000 distinct CDR3 sequences, roughly an eighth recorded once. Material: whole blood, obtained in connection with sensitization to the hapten diphenylcyclopropenone (DPC). The source is a woman between 40 and 55 years old with alopecia areata. Some clones in this sample may be carry-over from other donors' samples.

This clonotype was recorded a few times. The chain carries TRBV29-1 and TRBJ2-2, with 12 bases matching TRBD1. CDR1 and CDR2 from the germline V gene are SQVTM and ANQGSEA. The CDR3 totals 13 residues. V lost 7 bases to trimming and J lost 6 bases; unmatched junction nucleotides: 3. The CDR3 DNA follows: TGCAGCGGGGGACAGGGGGCCGCCGGGGAGCTGTTTTTT. This sequence encodes CSGGQGAAGELFF.

This clonotype came up many times. The V and J genes are TRBV29-1 and TRBJ2-2; D is ambiguous. Germline lookup yields CDR1 SQVTM and CDR2 ANQGSEA. The V end lost 7 bases, the J end lost 4 bases, and 7 bases lay between the germline ends. This CDR3 region has 11 residues. The CDR3 DNA reads TGCAGCGCCCGAGCCACCGGGGAGCTGTTTTTT. Its translation: CSARATGELFF.

This chain uses TRBV30 with TRBJ1-5, with D perhaps TRBD1 (5 bases). There are 13 residues in the CDR3. Looked up from germline, CDR1 is GTSNPN and CDR2 is SVGIG (reference sequence). V was clipped by 2 bases and J by 5 bases, with 10 bases between them. CDR3 region: CAWSLDIDQPQHF. CDR3 DNA: TGTGCCTGGAGTTTGGACATTGATCAGCCCCAGCATTTT. The complete variable domain, with remaining parts taken from reference TRBV30 and TRBJ1-5, reads SQTIHQWPATLVQPVGSPLSLECTVEGTSNPNLYWYRQAAGRGLQLLFYSVGIGQISSEVPQNLSASRPQDRQFILSSKKLLLSDSGFYLCAWSLDIDQPQHFGDGTRLSIL.

In nucleotides, the CDR3 is TGTGCCAGCAGCCAAGGGGGCGAGTCCTATAATTCACCCCTCCACTTT. Translation: CASSQGGESYNSPLHF. The V and J genes are TRBV3-1 and TRBJ1-6; D perhaps matches TRBD1 (5 bases). Deletions cut 1 base from V and 1 base from J, with 8 bases between. The length of the CDR3 is 16 residues. CDR1 and CDR2 (germline): LGHDT, YNNKEL (reference sequence).

The V and J genes are TRBV3-1 and TRBJ2-1; maybe TRBD1 (6 bases). Germline V lookup: CDR1 LGHDT, CDR2 YNNKEL (reference sequence). CDR3 size: 13 residues. V lost 4 bases to trimming and J lost 4 bases, with 8 bases between them. The DNA of the CDR3 is TGTGCCAGCAGCCCGGACAGATACAATGAGCAGTTCTTC. This translates into CASSPDRYNEQFF.

The genes are TRBV3-1 and TRBJ2-2; 8 nucleotides line up with TRBD2. The CDR3 is 15 amino acids. CDR1 and CDR2 (germline): LGHDT, YNNKEL (reference sequence). The J segment lost 4 bases and the V segment lost 6 bases, leaving 7 bases of the junction unmatched. CDR3 bases: TGTGCCAGCAGTCATTGGACTAGCTCCACCGGGGAGCTGTTTTTT. Translation gives CASSHWTSSTGELFF.

The chain carries TRBV7-2 and TRBJ2-1; 11 nucleotides line up with TRBD2. The CDR3 runs 14 residues. The V gene's germline CDR1 is SGHTA and CDR2 FQGNSA. Trimming removed 5 bases from V and 8 bases from J; junction bases left unmatched: 5. The CDR3 region has the DNA TGTGCCAGCAGCCGTCTAGCGGGAGGTTATGAGCAGTTCTTC. It codes for CASSRLAGGYEQFF.

The V gene is TRBV5-1, the J gene TRBJ1-1, with D possibly being TRBD1 (5 bases). Germline CDR1 and CDR2: SGHRS and YFSETQ. V lost 5 bases to trimming and J lost 4 bases, with 12 bases between them. The CDR3 has 13 residues. In DNA form, the CDR3 reads TGCGCCAGCAGTGACAGCCTCCGCACTGAAGCTTTCTTT. This gives the protein CASSDSLRTEAFF.

The chain joins TRBV4-3 to TRBJ2-1; D assignment may be TRBD1 or TRBD2 (6 bases each). The CDR3 runs 16 residues. Deletions cut 4 bases from V and 3 bases from J, with 16 bases between. Looked up from germline, CDR1 is LGHNA and CDR2 is YSLEER. CDR3 loop: CASSPSSAGDYNEQFF. The DNA of the CDR3 is TGCGCCAGCAGCCCATCTAGCGCAGGGGACTACAATGAGCAGTTCTTC.

This rearrangement joins TRBV11-2 to TRBJ2-2; tentative D call: TRBD2 (5 bases). This CDR3 spans 16 amino acids. Germline V gene sequence: CDR1 SGHAT, CDR2 FQNNGV. V was shortened by 5 bases and J by 4 bases, with 17 bases between the two germline ends. CDR3 sequence reads: CASSPQAVRGTGELFF. In DNA form, the CDR3 reads TGTGCCAGCAGCCCACAAGCGGTCCGAGGCACCGGGGAGCTGTTTTTT.

This clonotype was detected many times. The J gene is TRBJ2-3, the V gene TRBV3-1; 8 bases are a match to TRBD2. V trimming: 4 bases; J trimming: 1 base; junction bases outside the gene matches: 4. Germline values: CDR1 LGHDT, CDR2 YNNKEL (reference sequence). The CDR3 loop spans 15 amino acids. CDR3 DNA sequence: TGTGCCAGCAGCCCTCGAGCGGGAGGCACAGATACGCAGTATTTT. This codes for CASSPRAGGTDTQYF.

This clonotype has just a few counts. The chain employs TRBV20-1 and TRBJ2-3; no definite D call. Trimming cost V 2 bases and J 7 bases, with 13 bases left between them. Looked up from germline, CDR1 is DFQATT and CDR2 is SNEGSKA (reference sequence). The CDR3 spans 13 residues. The CDR3 region has the DNA TGCAGTGCTAGATACGTACGAGTGAATACGCAGTATTTT. Translation: CSARYVRVNTQYF.